Each of the 24 T cell receptor beta chains below was sequenced from the same sample in a study of CD8+ T cells in alopecia areata. RNA extraction and reverse transcription yielded cDNA as sequencing template. The repertoire was sequenced with immunoSEQ multiplex PCR; TCRdb's copy has only in-frame clones and lacks some. The repertoire holds about 23,000 clones, with 52% as singletons. The sequenced sample was NKG2D-high CD8+ T cells sorted from blood. These receptors came from a human donor with alopecia areata.

The genes are TRBV27 and TRBJ2-1, with D maybe TRBD2 (6 bases). Germline CDR1 is MNHEY and CDR2 is SMNVEV (reference sequence). The CDR3 runs 14 residues. Trimming removed 5 bases at V and 0 bases at J, with 8 bases between. CDR3 residues: CASSVGGSYNEQFF. The CDR3 coding sequence is TGTGCCAGCAGTGTGGGGGGCTCCTACAATGAGCAGTTCTTC.

The chain joins TRBV27 to TRBJ1-5; 8 positions agree with TRBD1. CDR1 and CDR2 from the germline V gene are MNHEY and SMNVEV (reference sequence). The V gene end was trimmed by 8 bases and the J gene end by 4 bases; junction bases not matched to a gene: 7. The CDR3 consists of 14 residues. CDR3 in amino acids: CASGWTGTNQPQHF. CDR3 nucleotide sequence: TGTGCCAGCGGCTGGACAGGGACAAATCAGCCCCAGCATTTT.

This clone turned up a few times. A read error may produce the germline difference seen at one junction end. The rearrangement joins TRBV15 to TRBJ2-1; 9 bases are shared with TRBD2. The CDR3 totals 14 residues. Looked up from germline, CDR1 is LNHNV and CDR2 is YYDKDF (reference sequence). CDR3 nucleotide sequence: TGTGCCACCAGCAGACCTAGCGGGAAAGAAATTCCCCTCTTC. Translation: CATSRPSGKEIPLF.

A single count supports this clone. The chain has TRBV7-3 and TRBJ2-5; the match to TRBD1 covers 9 bases. The germline V gene encodes CDR1 SGHTA and CDR2 FQGTGA. With 6 bases clipped from V and 1 base from J, the junction kept 9 bases outside the gene matches. The CDR3 totals 16 residues. The CDR3: CASRIHRGRFQETQYF. The CDR3 nucleotides read TGTGCCAGCAGAATACACAGGGGGCGCTTCCAAGAGACCCAGTACTTC.

V is TRBV7-9 and J is TRBJ2-1; no clear D gene. The CDR3 spans 11 residues. Germline V gene lookup returns CDR1 SEHNR and CDR2 FQNEAQ (reference sequence). Trimming removed 5 bases from V and 7 bases from J, with 6 bases in between. In DNA form, the CDR3 reads TGTGCCAGCAGCCTACTGAATGAGCAGTTCTTC. Protein sequence: CASSLLNEQFF.

The chain carries TRBV5-4 and TRBJ1-1, with unresolved D. Germline CDR1 is SGHNT and CDR2 is YYREEE (reference sequence). Trimming took off 3 bases at V and 4 bases at J, with 7 bases between the two ends. The CDR3 spans 12 residues. CDR3 protein: CASSSWGTEAFF. The CDR3 nucleotides are TGTGCCAGCAGCTCCTGGGGCACTGAAGCTTTCTTT.

The V and J genes are TRBV27 and TRBJ2-2; 8 bases are shared with TRBD1. CDR1 is MNHEY, CDR2 SMNVEV, per germline (reference sequence). J lost 5 bases, V lost 8 bases, and 10 bases had no gene match. The CDR3 runs to 15 residues. CDR3 loop: CASRRTGFYTGELFF. The CDR3 nucleotides read TGTGCCAGCCGAAGGACAGGGTTTTATACCGGGGAGCTGTTTTTT.

The gene calls are TRBV7-9 and TRBJ2-7, with no clear D. This CDR3 is built from 14 residues. Trimming took 5 bases from V and 7 from J, leaving 18 bases between them. CDR1 is SEHNR, CDR2 FQNEAQ, per germline (reference sequence). The CDR3 nucleotides read TGTGCCAGCAGCCAATCAAAAGGACCCCTTGAGCAGTACTTC. Translating it yields CASSQSKGPLEQYF.

The chain links TRBV5-6 to TRBJ2-2; D is ambiguous. The CDR3 runs 15 residues. CDR1 and CDR2 (germline): SGHDT, YYEEEE. The germline V and J ends were trimmed by 4 bases and 3 bases, with 13 bases remaining between them. As DNA, the CDR3 is TGTGCCAGCAGCCCCCGCGCAGCTTACACCGGGGAGCTGTTTTTT. Translated, it gives CASSPRAAYTGELFF.

The V and J genes are TRBV27 and TRBJ2-1; a weak D match, TRBD2 (6 bases). This CDR3 has 15 amino acids. Looked up from germline, CDR1 is MNHEY and CDR2 is SMNVEV (reference sequence). V was trimmed by 3 bases and J by 4 bases, leaving 13 bases between them. In DNA, the CDR3 is TGTGCCAGCAGTTTGGGTGGAGGGTGGTACAATGAGCAGTTCTTC. Its protein is CASSLGGGWYNEQFF.

The V call is TRBV28, the J call TRBJ1-2; a weak D match, TRBD1 (5 bases). CDR1 is MDHEN, CDR2 SYDVKM, per germline. The CDR3 consists of 13 residues. CDR3 sequence (DNA): TGTGCAGGGTATTCGGGGGCTAACTATGGCTACACCTTC. As protein: CAGYSGANYGYTF.

This clone was picked up a small number of times. The rearrangement links TRBV25-1 to TRBJ1-2, with D perhaps TRBD1 (5 bases). V was pared by 4 bases and J by 6 bases, with 15 bases between. The CDR3 runs 14 residues. CDR1 and CDR2 from the germline V gene are MGHDK and SYGVNS. CDR3 nucleotides: TGTGCCAGCAGTGGGGGGGGGATACTTGATGGCTACACCTTC. Translation: CASSGGGILDGYTF.

This clone was seen more than once but under ten times. The chain joins TRBV5-1 to TRBJ2-1; 8 bases agree with TRBD2. In germline, CDR1 is SGHRS, CDR2 YFSETQ. This CDR3 spans 15 amino acids. V was clipped by 4 bases and J by 0 bases; unmatched bases: 3. The CDR3 coding sequence is TGCGCCAGCAGCCCCGGGACTAGCTCCTACAATGAGCAGTTCTTC. It codes for CASSPGTSSYNEQFF.

The sample holds a few counts of this clone. This chain uses TRBV7-9 with TRBJ2-7; 7 positions match TRBD1. Germline trimming cut 5 bases from V and 0 bases from J; bases unmatched to any gene: 10. Germline V gives CDR1 SEHNR, CDR2 FQNEAQ (reference sequence). The length of the CDR3 is 16 residues. This CDR3 is CASSHTPGQNSYEQYF. Written as DNA, the CDR3 is TGTGCCAGCAGCCATACACCGGGACAGAACTCCTACGAGCAGTACTTC. The full variable domain, completed using reference TRBV7-9 and TRBJ2-7, is DTGVSQNPRHKITKRGQNVTFRCDPISEHNRLYWYRQTLGQGPEFLTYFQNEAQLEKSRLLSDRFSAERPKGSFSTLEIQRTEQGDSAMYLCASSHTPGQNSYEQYFGPGTRLTVT.

This chain connects TRBV30 to TRBJ1-2; 7 bases map to TRBD1. Germline CDR1 and CDR2: GTSNPN and SVGIG (reference sequence). The V gene end was trimmed by 1 base and the J gene end by 4 bases; junction bases not matched to a gene: 3. The CDR3 consists of 13 residues. CDR3 sequence (DNA): TGTGCCTGGAGTGACAGGGGTGGCTATGGCTACACCTTC. It codes for CAWSDRGGYGYTF. Based on the CDR3 plus reference TRBV30 and TRBJ1-2, the full variable domain is SQTIHQWPATLVQPVGSPLSLECTVEGTSNPNLYWYRQAAGRGLQLLFYSVGIGQISSEVPQNLSASRPQDRQFILSSKKLLLSDSGFYLCAWSDRGGYGYTFGSGTRLTVV.

This clone was found a few times. The J gene is TRBJ2-7, the V gene TRBV18, with 8 nucleotides matching TRBD1. The germline V gene has CDR1 KGHSH and CDR2 LQKENI. The CDR3 covers 15 residues. Trimming cost V 3 bases and J 0 bases; bases outside gene matches: 4. CDR3 DNA: TGTGCCAGCTCACCCGGAGGGACAGGCTCCTACGAGCAGTACTTC. Encoded protein: CASSPGGTGSYEQYF.

The chain is built from TRBV10-3 and TRBJ2-7; D may be TRBD2 (5 bases). The CDR3 consists of 14 residues. Per germline, CDR1 ENHRY and CDR2 SYGVKD. V dropped 7 bases and J dropped 3 bases, with 16 bases sitting between them. The CDR3 region has the DNA TGTGCCATCAAAGAATCAGGACTTAGCTACGAGCAGTACTTC. It is translated as CAIKESGLSYEQYF.

The chain links TRBV7-2 to TRBJ2-7, with D tentatively TRBD1 or TRBD2 (5 bases each). Germline CDR1 reads SGHTA; CDR2 reads FQGNSA. The CDR3 is made up of 12 amino acids. Deletions cut 4 bases from V and 6 bases from J, with 10 bases between. The CDR3 DNA follows: TGTGCCAGCAGCTCCTGGGGGACCGAGCAGTACTTC. Encoded protein: CASSSWGTEQYF.

The CDR3: CAWSVTNEQYF. CDR3 DNA sequence: TGTGCCTGGAGTGTAACGAACGAGCAGTACTTC. The V and J genes are TRBV30 and TRBJ2-7; D not resolved. V dropped 0 bases and J dropped 5 bases, with 5 bases sitting between them. The germline V gene has CDR1 GTSNPN and CDR2 SVGIG (reference sequence). The CDR3 extends over 11 amino acids.

This chain connects TRBV5-1 to TRBJ2-3; D ambiguous. CDR3 size: 14 residues. CDR1 and CDR2 (germline): SGHRS, YFSETQ. V was pared by 2 bases and J by 4 bases, with 11 bases between. CDR3 protein: CASSFSGSPDTQYF. The CDR3 nucleotides are TGCGCCAGCAGCTTTTCGGGTTCGCCAGATACGCAGTATTTT.

This clone turned up a few times. The V call is TRBV29-1, the J call TRBJ1-2; D may be TRBD1 (5 bases). From germline, CDR1 is SQVTM and CDR2 ANQGSEA. This CDR3 region has 12 residues. V was cut by 7 bases and J by 8 bases, with 17 bases left in between. The CDR3: CSAEGSDIGYTF. CDR3 coding DNA: TGCAGCGCCGAAGGTTCGGACATCGGCTACACCTTC.

This clone was seen a handful of times. The chain couples TRBV7-3 to TRBJ2-1; 11 bases fit TRBD2. Germline CDR1 SGHTA, CDR2 FQGTGA. The CDR3 runs 17 residues. Trimming cost V 2 bases and J 7 bases; bases outside gene matches: 10. The CDR3 DNA reads TGTGCCAGCAGCTTATCGGCCGGGACTAGCGGTTTGAATGAGCAGTTCTTC. It specifies CASSLSAGTSGLNEQFF.

This sequence joins TRBV5-1 and TRBJ2-1; the match to TRBD2 covers 13 bases. Germline V lookup: CDR1 SGHRS, CDR2 YFSETQ. J gave up 3 bases and V 4 bases, and 7 bases lay outside the gene matches. CDR3 size: 17 residues. This CDR3 reads CASSLGLAGDNYNEQFF. The CDR3 DNA is TGCGCCAGCAGCCTAGGACTAGCGGGAGATAACTACAATGAGCAGTTCTTC. The complete variable domain, with remaining parts taken from reference TRBV5-1 and TRBJ2-1, reads KAGVTQTPRYLIKTRGQQVTLSCSPISGHRSVSWYQQTPGQGLQFLFEYFSETQRNKGNFPGRFSGRQFSNSRSEMNVSTLELGDSALYLCASSLGLAGDNYNEQFFGPGTRLTVL.

A single count supports this clone. V usage is TRBV7-6 and J usage is TRBJ2-7, with D maybe TRBD1 (6 bases). The CDR3 is 18 amino acids. V was cut by 5 bases and J by 0 bases, with 23 bases left in between. CDR1 and CDR2 from the germline V gene are SGHVS and FNYEAQ. The CDR3 region is CASSLSPGTPTTSYEQYF. The CDR3 bases are TGTGCCAGCAGCCTCTCACCCGGGACACCCACCACCTCCTACGAGCAGTACTTC.